Described below is a single T cell receptor beta chain sequence and its context. Random hexamers were used to reverse transcribe the RNA input (about 0.45 to 1 ug). TCRdb analysed the immunoSEQ multiplex PCR reads with MiXCR anew, one entry per CDR3 protein. The table lists about 430,000 distinct CDR3 sequences, approximately 85% of them singletons, with around 0.12% in the top ten. CD8+ and CD4+ blood T cells underwent TCR beta sequencing. The authors negatively isolated CD8+ and CD4+ T cells and FACS-enriched TEMRA cells. This entry belongs to a study of CD8 T cells in Susac syndrome. The CDR3 runs 14 residues. V was pared by 5 bases and J by 5 bases, with 7 bases of the junction left unmatched. Germline-derived CDR1 and CDR2 are DFQATT and SNEGSKA (reference sequence).

V usage is TRBV20-1 and J usage is TRBJ2-5; 11 nucleotides match TRBD2. The receptor's source is a human donor with multiple sclerosis. Sequences were obtained from CD8+ T cells from PBMCs. The CDR3 nucleotides are TGCAGTGCTCACTCACTAGCGGGGGTCGAGACCCAGTACTTC. It codes for CSAHSLAGVETQYF.